A selection of T cell receptor beta chains follows, all from one sample in a study of cytomegalovirus exposure and HLA in healthy donors. Method: immunoSEQ multiplex PCR; TCRdb's copy keeps in-frame clones and lacks some. The data show about 110,000 clones, approximately 80% seen once. The material sequenced was PBMCs. These receptors came from a man aged 25-45 years in good health and CMV-seropositive. Both conserved end residues are part of each CDR3. Only some rows state a clone size, as once, few, many or a class for expanded clones.

j_gene: TRBJ1-4
abundance: .
v_gene: TRBV27
CDR3aa: CATPPGGITNEKLFF

j_gene: TRBJ2-7
abundance: .
v_gene: TRBV6-4
CDR3aa: CASSGTLAGEHYEQYF

j_gene: TRBJ2-7
abundance: .
v_gene: TRBV25-1
CDR3aa: CATGGAGSYEQYF

j_gene: TRBJ1-2
abundance: .
v_gene: TRBV19
CDR3aa: CATKTGKGANYGYTF

j_gene: TRBJ2-3
abundance: .
v_gene: TRBV25-1
CDR3aa: CASSERRQGYTDTQYF

j_gene: TRBJ2-7
abundance: .
v_gene: TRBV2
CDR3aa: CASMGAAGQGGEQYF

j_gene: TRBJ2-2
abundance: .
v_gene: TRBV4-2
CDR3aa: CASSAPQGWVQNTGELFF

j_gene: TRBJ1-1
abundance: .
v_gene: TRBV6-5
CDR3aa: CASSEDRVHTEAFF

j_gene: TRBJ1-1
abundance: few
v_gene: TRBV19
CDR3aa: CASTPKLNTEAFF

j_gene: TRBJ2-7
abundance: .
v_gene: TRBV6-1
CDR3aa: CASSEPPGLDEQYF

j_gene: TRBJ2-2
abundance: once
v_gene: TRBV2
CDR3aa: CASSTISSSLDGELFF

j_gene: TRBJ2-2
abundance: .
v_gene: TRBV25-1
CDR3aa: CASSDGGAGTGELFF

j_gene: TRBJ2-5
abundance: .
v_gene: TRBV5-6
CDR3aa: CASSAAMLDRGLYQETQYF

j_gene: TRBJ2-3
abundance: .
v_gene: TRBV7-9
CDR3aa: CASWRYRDRVADTQYF

j_gene: TRBJ2-1
abundance: once
v_gene: TRBV21-1
CDR3aa: CASSKGAGQGVLTLKDEQFF

j_gene: TRBJ2-5
abundance: .
v_gene: TRBV7-8
CDR3aa: CASSLGGGQETQYF

j_gene: TRBJ2-7
abundance: .
v_gene: TRBV10-3
CDR3aa: CASTRGPDRYEQYF

j_gene: TRBJ2-5
abundance: .
v_gene: TRBV7-6
CDR3aa: CASSLAWTSGPETQYF

j_gene: TRBJ1-1
abundance: .
v_gene: TRBV5-4
CDR3aa: CASSLRGEFEAFF

j_gene: TRBJ1-1
abundance: once
v_gene: TRBV19
CDR3aa: CASSLGSATGPSYTEAFF

j_gene: TRBJ2-7
abundance: .
v_gene: TRBV19
CDR3aa: CASSSGASYEQYF

j_gene: TRBJ1-2
abundance: .
v_gene: TRBV2
CDR3aa: CASSERPTRLYGYTF

j_gene: .
abundance: .
v_gene: TRBV6-5
CDR3aa: CASSYDRRGGSYEQYF

j_gene: TRBJ2-3
abundance: once
v_gene: TRBV7-2
CDR3aa: CASSLALAGTTDTQYF

j_gene: TRBJ1-4
abundance: .
v_gene: TRBV7-8
CDR3aa: CASSSEDFGKLFF

j_gene: TRBJ1-4
abundance: .
v_gene: TRBV7-6
CDR3aa: CASSPLNEKLFF

j_gene: TRBJ2-3
abundance: .
v_gene: TRBV2
CDR3aa: CASAAGDATTDTQYF

j_gene: TRBJ2-7
abundance: .
v_gene: TRBV27
CDR3aa: CASSPRQGSYEQYF

j_gene: TRBJ2-3
abundance: few
v_gene: TRBV6-5
CDR3aa: CASRQGADTQYF

j_gene: TRBJ1-1
abundance: .
v_gene: TRBV7-2
CDR3aa: CASSQSQGAYTEAFF

j_gene: TRBJ1-1
abundance: .
v_gene: TRBV6-6
CDR3aa: CASRQSLNTEAFF

j_gene: .
abundance: .
v_gene: TRBV5-1
CDR3aa: CASSPGFGQRLSYEQYF

j_gene: TRBJ1-4
abundance: .
v_gene: TRBV19
CDR3aa: CASSMGGADKKLFF

j_gene: TRBJ1-1
abundance: .
v_gene: TRBV7-9
CDR3aa: CASSSITGGPEAFF

j_gene: TRBJ1-5
abundance: few
v_gene: TRBV25-1
CDR3aa: CASSVSRQGNQPQHF

j_gene: TRBJ1-1
abundance: .
v_gene: TRBV10-3
CDR3aa: CAISESRQGRNTEAFF

j_gene: TRBJ2-3
abundance: .
v_gene: TRBV18
CDR3aa: CASSPPYVETDTQYF

j_gene: TRBJ2-2
abundance: .
v_gene: TRBV11-2
CDR3aa: CASSSIGSGGNRELFF

j_gene: TRBJ2-3
abundance: .
v_gene: TRBV9
CDR3aa: CASSEGTGEDTQYF

j_gene: TRBJ2-7
abundance: .
v_gene: TRBV5-1
CDR3aa: CASSSSGSYEQYF

j_gene: TRBJ1-5
abundance: .
v_gene: TRBV7-2
CDR3aa: CASSLSGNQPQHF

j_gene: TRBJ2-7
abundance: .
v_gene: TRBV4-2
CDR3aa: CASSQEVPGGTYEQYF

j_gene: TRBJ2-7
abundance: .
v_gene: TRBV6-1
CDR3aa: CASSVGRFYEQYF

j_gene: TRBJ1-5
abundance: few
v_gene: TRBV7-2
CDR3aa: CASSSNSNQPQHF

j_gene: TRBJ2-5
abundance: .
v_gene: TRBV10-3
CDR3aa: CAISQQGAEETQYF

j_gene: TRBJ1-1
abundance: few
v_gene: TRBV6-1
CDR3aa: CASSELGGVNTEAFF

j_gene: TRBJ2-7
abundance: .
v_gene: TRBV18
CDR3aa: CASSPGPAREQYF

j_gene: TRBJ2-3
abundance: once
v_gene: TRBV30
CDR3aa: CAWSRTGGSTDTQYF

j_gene: TRBJ2-3
abundance: .
v_gene: TRBV6-6
CDR3aa: CASSYSLDDLTDTQYF

j_gene: TRBJ2-3
abundance: .
v_gene: TRBV7-6
CDR3aa: CASSQDRGTTDTQYF

j_gene: TRBJ2-7
abundance: .
v_gene: TRBV2
CDR3aa: CASGAGGSQHEQYF